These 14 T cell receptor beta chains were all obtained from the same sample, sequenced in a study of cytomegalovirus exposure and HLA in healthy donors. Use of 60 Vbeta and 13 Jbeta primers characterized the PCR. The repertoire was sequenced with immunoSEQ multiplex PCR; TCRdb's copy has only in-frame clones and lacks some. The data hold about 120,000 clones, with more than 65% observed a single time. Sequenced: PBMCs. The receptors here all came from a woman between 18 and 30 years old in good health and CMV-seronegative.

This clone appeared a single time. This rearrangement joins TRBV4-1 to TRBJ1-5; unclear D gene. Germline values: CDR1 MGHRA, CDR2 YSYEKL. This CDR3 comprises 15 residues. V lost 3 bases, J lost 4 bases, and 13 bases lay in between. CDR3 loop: CASSQNQVRNQPQHF. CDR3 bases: TGCGCCAGCAGCCAGAACCAGGTTAGGAATCAGCCCCAGCATTTT.

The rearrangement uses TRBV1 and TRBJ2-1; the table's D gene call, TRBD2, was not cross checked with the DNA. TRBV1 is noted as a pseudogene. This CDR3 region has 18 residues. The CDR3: CTSSQEPDRLASHNEQFF. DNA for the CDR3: TGCACCAGCAGCCAAGAACCCGACAGACTAGCGAGTCACAATGAGCAGTTCTTC.

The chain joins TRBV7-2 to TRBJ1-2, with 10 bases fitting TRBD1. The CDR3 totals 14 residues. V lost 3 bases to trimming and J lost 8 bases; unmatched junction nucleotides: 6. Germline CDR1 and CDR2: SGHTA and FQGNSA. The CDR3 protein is CASSFDRGQRGYTF. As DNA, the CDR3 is TGTGCCAGCAGCTTCGACAGGGGGCAAAGGGGCTACACCTTC.

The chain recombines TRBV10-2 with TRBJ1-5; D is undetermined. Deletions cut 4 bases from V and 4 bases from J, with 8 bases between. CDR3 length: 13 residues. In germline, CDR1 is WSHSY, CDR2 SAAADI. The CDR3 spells CASSGPGNQPQHF. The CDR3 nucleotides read TGCGCCAGCAGTGGTCCGGGGAATCAGCCCCAGCATTTT.

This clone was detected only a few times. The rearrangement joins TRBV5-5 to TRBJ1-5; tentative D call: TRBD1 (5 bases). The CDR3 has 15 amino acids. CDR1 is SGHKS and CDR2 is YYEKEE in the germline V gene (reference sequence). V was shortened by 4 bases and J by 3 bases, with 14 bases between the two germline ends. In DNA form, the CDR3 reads TGTGCCAGCAGCCGCGGGGCACAGTCCAATCAGCCCCAGCATTTT. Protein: CASSRGAQSNQPQHF.

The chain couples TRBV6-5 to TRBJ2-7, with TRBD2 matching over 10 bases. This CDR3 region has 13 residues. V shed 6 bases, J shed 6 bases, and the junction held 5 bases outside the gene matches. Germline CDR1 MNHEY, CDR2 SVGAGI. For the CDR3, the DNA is TGTGCCAGCAGCCTAGCGGGAGTCCCCGAGCAGTACTTC. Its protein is CASSLAGVPEQYF.

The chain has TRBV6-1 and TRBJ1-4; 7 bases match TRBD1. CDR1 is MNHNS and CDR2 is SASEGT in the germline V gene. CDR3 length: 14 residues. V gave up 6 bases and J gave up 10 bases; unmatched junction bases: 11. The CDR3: CASRSERGQVKLFF. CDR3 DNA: TGTGCCAGCAGGTCGGAGAGGGGGCAGGTAAAACTGTTTTTT.

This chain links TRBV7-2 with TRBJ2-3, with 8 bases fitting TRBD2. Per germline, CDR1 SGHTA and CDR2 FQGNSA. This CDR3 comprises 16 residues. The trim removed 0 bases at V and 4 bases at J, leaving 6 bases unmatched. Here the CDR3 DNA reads TGTGCCAGCAGCTTAGCTCGCGGGGGGAACTCAGATACGCAGTATTTT. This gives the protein CASSLARGGNSDTQYF.

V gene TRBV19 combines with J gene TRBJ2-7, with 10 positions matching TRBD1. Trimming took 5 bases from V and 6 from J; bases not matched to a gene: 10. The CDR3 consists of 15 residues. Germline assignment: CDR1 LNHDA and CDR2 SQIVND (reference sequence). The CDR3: CASSFGTGETGEQYF. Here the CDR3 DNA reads TGTGCCAGTAGTTTTGGGACAGGGGAAACTGGCGAGCAGTACTTC. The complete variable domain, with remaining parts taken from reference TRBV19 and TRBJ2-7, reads DGGITQSPKYLFRKEGQNVTLSCEQNLNHDAMYWYRQDPGQGLRLIYYSQIVNDFQKGDIAEGYSVSREKKESFPLTVTSAQKNPTAFYLCASSFGTGETGEQYFGPGTRLTVT.

DNA for the CDR3: TGTGCCAGCAGTGACACAGCGGGAGGGGGTCTGCCAGATACGCAGTATTTT. This translates into CASSDTAGGGLPDTQYF. V gene TRBV6-4 combines with J gene TRBJ2-3; 10 nucleotides agree with TRBD2. The CDR3 totals 17 residues. V was clipped by 2 bases and J by 4 bases; unmatched bases: 9. Germline assignment: CDR1 MRHNA and CDR2 SNTAGT.

For the CDR3, the DNA is TGTGCCAGCAGCAACCCTGGCAGGGGAAGTGGCTACACCTTC. Residues: CASSNPGRGSGYTF. The V and J genes are TRBV9 and TRBJ1-2; possible D gene TRBD1, 6 bases. Germline-derived CDR1 and CDR2 are SGDLS and YYNGEE. Trimming cost V 4 bases and J 7 bases, with 17 bases left between them. CDR3 length: 14 residues.

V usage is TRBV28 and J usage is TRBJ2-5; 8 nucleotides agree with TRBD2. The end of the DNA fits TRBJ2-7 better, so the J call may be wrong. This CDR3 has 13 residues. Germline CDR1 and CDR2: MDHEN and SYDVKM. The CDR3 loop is CASNPGGLFEQYF. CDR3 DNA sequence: TGTGCCAGCAACCCGGGAGGGCTGTTCGAGCAGTACTTC.

CDR3 nucleotides: TGTGCCAGCAGCCCTCGGACAGGGGCGGCCTACGAGCAGTACTTC. Translating it yields CASSPRTGAAYEQYF. The genes are TRBV7-9 and TRBJ2-7; TRBD1 aligns across 9 bases. The CDR3 length is 15 residues. Trimming cost V 5 bases and J 2 bases; bases outside gene matches: 7. Germline CDR1 SEHNR, CDR2 FQNEAQ (reference sequence).

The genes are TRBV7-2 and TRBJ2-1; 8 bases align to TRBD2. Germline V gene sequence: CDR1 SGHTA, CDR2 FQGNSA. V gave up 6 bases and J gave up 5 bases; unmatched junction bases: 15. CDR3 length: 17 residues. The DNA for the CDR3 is TGTGCCAGCAGTGTCTTAGGCCAGCGGGAGTGGAACAATGAGCAGTTCTTC. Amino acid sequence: CASSVLGQREWNNEQFF.